This T cell receptor beta chain appears in the sequencing data of a study of blood T cell repertoires in COVID-19 (dated by TCRdb to 2019 to 2021). General notes on the study: The collaborator samples originated in the United States, Italy and Spain and spanned the acute and convalescent phases of COVID-19. Deeply sampled blood TCRbeta repertoires from subjects exposed to, actively infected with, or recovered from COVID-19 were included in the dataset. The repertoires were made available in a free public database intended to serve as a resource for research on the immune response to SARS-CoV-2. Where available, HLA class I and class II types were obtained from metadata supplied by the sample provider rather than from assay-based typing. The material from the prospective study consisted of cDNA or gDNA derived from T cells, B-cell-depleted T cells, or PBMCs. The samples were drawn from the first 160 participants of the ongoing ImmuneRACE study and from more than 1,000 subjects provided by 6 global collaborators. Sample metadata almost always included a de-identified subject ID, COVID-19 status, age in years and sex. General findings and caveats noted by the study authors: The quantity of clinical and demographic metadata differed by source and by participant and was supplied without curation.

TCRbeta CDR3 regions were amplified from genomic DNA by means of the immunoSEQ Assay, a bias-controlled multiplex PCR. The paper's processing steps were these. Within the assay, amplification of reference gene primers was used to estimate how many nucleated cells each sample contained. Sequence reads were collapsed and filtered to measure the absolute abundance of every unique TCRbeta CDR3 rearrangement. For each sample, productive Simpson clonality was calculated by taking the square root of Simpson's diversity index across productive rearrangements. What TCRdb holds here is the immuneACCESS table cut down to in-frame rearrangements. Part of the clones is not present; checked against another copy, under half of the missing clones reflect an unresolved V gene, and the others are unexplained. V and J calls plus clone size are reproduced from that table; the DNA served to infer D and trimming. This sample holds about 73,000 clones; 80% to 85% were observed only once. The ten biggest clones cover 28% of the sample.

This clone has just a few counts. What this receptor recognizes is not known. No per-base quality is available; no much larger clone lies one base away. Whole blood was collected in K2EDTA tubes by collaborating institutions according to the institutions' own protocols. For TCRbeta analysis, collaborators shipped samples in one of three forms: frozen whole blood, isolated PBMCs, or DNA extracted from either of those sample types. The CDR3 runs 16 residues from the cysteine to the phenylalanine. Kept here is only the CDR3 DNA, which spans 48 bases and is read in frame from base 1. The CDR1 and CDR2 encoded by the germline V gene (reference sequence) are LNHDA and SQIVND. At the junction V is shortened by 7 bases and J by 1 base; bases outside the gene matches: 8.

The material sequenced was peripheral blood. This sequence was found in a human donor in a cohort sampled during active COVID-19. The chain is made from TRBV19 and TRBJ2-2, with 8 bases aligning to TRBD1. The CDR3 in this case is CASIPGQVKNTGELFF. The nucleotide sequence is given as TGTGCCAGTATCCCGGGACAGGTGAAGAACACCGGGGAGCTGTTTTTT.